This paragraph reports one T cell receptor beta chain. Its antigen is unknown. CD45RO-negative, CCR7-positively selected cells formed the naive CD8 fraction, excluding terminally differentiated effector memory CD45RA+ cells. Sequencing was performed with immunoSEQ multiplex PCR; in TCRdb, only in-frame clones are kept and a portion is missing. In the table there are hundreds of thousands of clones, 85% to 95% of which are singletons. The sample is drawn from a study of shared clonotypes between healthy human individuals. General study points: It was the few donors that limited the genetic and exposure-history diversity represented.

The sample comprised naive CD8+ T cells sorted from blood. This clonotype originated in a woman younger than 45 in good health.

The CDR3 region is CASSFTSGNPPDTQYF. The CDR3 DNA reads as TGTGCCAGCAGCTTCACTAGCGGGAATCCTCCAGATACGCAGTATTTT. The rearrangement joins TRBV7-2 to TRBJ2-3; 10 bases are a match to TRBD2. The V segment lost 3 bases and the J segment 4 bases; nucleotides outside the gene matches: 7. Germline V lookup: CDR1 SGHTA, CDR2 FQGNSA. CDR3 size: 16 residues.